The T cell receptor (beta chain) described here comes from a study of TIL therapy for anti-PD-1-resistant metastatic lung cancer. The CDR3 length is 14 residues. The V segment lost 6 bases and the J segment 7 bases; nucleotides outside the gene matches: 11. Germline lookup yields CDR1 MNHEY and CDR2 SVGAGI. This was the immunoSEQ v3 assay. Some clones are missing from TCRdb's copy, which holds only in-frame ones; the method was immunoSEQ multiplex PCR. The sample includes approximately 40,000 clones, around 70% of them seen just once. Time point here: pre-treatment sample, taken before nivolumab and TIL therapy. Enrollment ran from 2017 to January 2020.

J is TRBJ2-5 and V is TRBV6-5, with 7 bases aligning to TRBD1. The sequences come from blood, collected at baseline. The TCR originated in a person aged 25-85 years with non-small cell lung cancer. The CDR3 nucleotides read TGTGCCAGCAGAGAGACAGGGAGTTCAGGGACCCAGTACTTC. It specifies CASRETGSSGTQYF.